The clone carrying this TCR beta chain was detected a few times. The CDR3 spans 16 residues. CDR1 is SGHRS and CDR2 is YFSETQ in the germline V gene. Trimming cost V 4 bases and J 2 bases; bases outside gene matches: 9. Each CDR3 protein is one row after TCRdb ran MiXCR on the RACE reads. This table has about 350,000 distinct CDR3 sequences, more than 5% appearing once. The data stem from a study of human T cells and chemical hapten exposure. Looking at the study overall: Sensitization employed 2% DPC on roughly 2 cm by roughly 2 cm of upper inner arm skin. After 6 days, upper back 0.01% DPC patch tests were scored.

Specified time point: patch test 2, 6 weeks after DPC sensitization. Treatment: therapeutic diphenylcyclopropenone sensitization with weekly scalp DPC. This TCR was sampled from a woman aged 18 to 35 with alopecia areata. Some clones in this sample may be carry-over from other donors' samples. The chain links TRBV5-1 to TRBJ2-5, with TRBD2 matching over 9 bases. Sequencing used whole blood, obtained in connection with sensitization to the hapten diphenylcyclopropenone (DPC). CDR3 sequence (DNA): TGCGCCAGCAGCACTACCGAGACTAGCGGACAAGAGACCCAGTACTTC. This codes for CASSTTETSGQETQYF.